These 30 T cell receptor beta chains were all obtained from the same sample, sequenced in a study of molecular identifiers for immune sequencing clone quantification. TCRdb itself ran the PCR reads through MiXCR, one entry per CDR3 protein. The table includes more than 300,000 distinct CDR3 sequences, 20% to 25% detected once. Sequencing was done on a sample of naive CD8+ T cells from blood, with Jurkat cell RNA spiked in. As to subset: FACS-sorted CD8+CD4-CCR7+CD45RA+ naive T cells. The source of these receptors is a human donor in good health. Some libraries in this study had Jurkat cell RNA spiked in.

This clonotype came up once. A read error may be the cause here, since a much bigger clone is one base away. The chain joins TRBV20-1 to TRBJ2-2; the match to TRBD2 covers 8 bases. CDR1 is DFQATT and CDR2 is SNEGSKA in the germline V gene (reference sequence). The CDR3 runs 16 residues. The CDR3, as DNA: TGCAGTGCTATGCCCCGGGGGGGGAGGGACACCGGGGTGCTGTTTTTT. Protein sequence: CSAMPRGGRDTGVLFF.

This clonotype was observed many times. The CDR3 bases are TGTGCCAGCAGCCCACCCGCAGACTCCTACAATGAGCAGTTCTTC. Its protein product is CASSPPADSYNEQFF. V is TRBV7-2 and J is TRBJ2-1; D unclear. The CDR3 length is 15 residues. The V end was cut by 5 bases, the J end by 0 bases, with 11 bases between. The germline CDR1 and CDR2 sequences are SGHTA and FQGNSA. The whole variable domain, remainder taken from reference TRBV7-2 and TRBJ2-1, is GAGVSQSPSNKVTEKGKDVELRCDPISGHTALYWYRQSLGQGLEFLIYFQGNSAPDKSGLPSDRFSAERTGGSVSTLTIQRTQQEDSAVYLCASSPPADSYNEQFFGPGTRLTVL.

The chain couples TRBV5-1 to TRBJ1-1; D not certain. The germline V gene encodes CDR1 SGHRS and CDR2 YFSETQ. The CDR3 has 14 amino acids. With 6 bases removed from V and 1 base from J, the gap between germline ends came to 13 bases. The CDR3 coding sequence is TGCGCCAGCAAGTTTTTGTCGGGGAACACTGAAGCTTTCTTT. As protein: CASKFLSGNTEAFF. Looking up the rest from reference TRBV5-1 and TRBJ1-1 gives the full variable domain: KAGVTQTPRYLIKTRGQQVTLSCSPISGHRSVSWYQQTPGQGLQFLFEYFSETQRNKGNFPGRFSGRQFSNSRSEMNVSTLELGDSALYLCASKFLSGNTEAFFGQGTRLTVV.

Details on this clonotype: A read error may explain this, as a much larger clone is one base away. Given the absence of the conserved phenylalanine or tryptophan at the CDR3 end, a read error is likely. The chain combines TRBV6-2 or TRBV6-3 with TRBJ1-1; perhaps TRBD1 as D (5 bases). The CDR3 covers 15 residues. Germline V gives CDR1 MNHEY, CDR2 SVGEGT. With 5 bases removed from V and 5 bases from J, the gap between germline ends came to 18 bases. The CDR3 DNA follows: TGTGCCAGCAGTCCCACTCAGGGTTTTCGGACTGAAGCTTTCCTT. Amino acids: CASSPTQGFRTEAFL.

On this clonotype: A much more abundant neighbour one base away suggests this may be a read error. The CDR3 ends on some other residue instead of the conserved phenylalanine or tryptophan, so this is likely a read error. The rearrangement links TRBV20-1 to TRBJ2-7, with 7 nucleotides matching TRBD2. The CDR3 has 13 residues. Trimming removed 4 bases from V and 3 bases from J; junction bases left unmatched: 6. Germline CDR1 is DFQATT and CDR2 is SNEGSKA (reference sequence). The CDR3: CSAKAGLNYEQYS. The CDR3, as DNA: TGCAGTGCTAAAGCGGGACTAAACTACGAGCAGTACTCC.

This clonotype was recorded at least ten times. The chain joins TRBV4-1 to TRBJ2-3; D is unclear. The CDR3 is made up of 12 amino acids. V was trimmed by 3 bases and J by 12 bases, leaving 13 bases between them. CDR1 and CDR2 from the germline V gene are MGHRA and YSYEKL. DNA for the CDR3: TGCGCCAGCAGCCACATGACCCCCGTCCAGTATTTT. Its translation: CASSHMTPVQYF.

The CDR3 nucleotides are TGTGCCAGCAGCGCAAGCAGTAATGAAAAACTGTTTTTT. This codes for CASSASSNEKLFF. The V call is TRBV5-6, the J call TRBJ1-4, with D unresolved. This CDR3 has 13 amino acids. Trimming stripped 4 bases from V and 4 bases from J, with 8 bases between. Germline-derived CDR1 and CDR2 are SGHDT and YYEEEE.

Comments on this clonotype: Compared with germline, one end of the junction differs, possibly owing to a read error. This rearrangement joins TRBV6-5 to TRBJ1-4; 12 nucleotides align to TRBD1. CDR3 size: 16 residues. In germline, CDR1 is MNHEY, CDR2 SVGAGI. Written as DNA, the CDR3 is TGTGCCAGCTCCCCATTCGGGACAGGGGGCGATGAAGAACTGTTTTTT. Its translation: CASSPFGTGGDEELFF.

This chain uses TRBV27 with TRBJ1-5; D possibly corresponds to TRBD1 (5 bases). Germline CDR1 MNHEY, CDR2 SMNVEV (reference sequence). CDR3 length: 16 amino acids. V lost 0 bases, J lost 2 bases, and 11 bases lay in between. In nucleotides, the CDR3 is TGTGCCAGCAGTTTATCCGGGGACGGCGGCAATCAGCCCCAGCATTTT. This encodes CASSLSGDGGNQPQHF.

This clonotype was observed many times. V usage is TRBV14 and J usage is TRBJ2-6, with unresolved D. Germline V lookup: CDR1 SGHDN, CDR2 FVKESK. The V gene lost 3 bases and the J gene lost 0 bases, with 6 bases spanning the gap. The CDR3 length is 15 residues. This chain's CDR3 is CASSQLGSGANVLTF. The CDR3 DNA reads TGTGCCAGCAGCCAGCTAGGCTCTGGGGCCAACGTCCTGACTTTC. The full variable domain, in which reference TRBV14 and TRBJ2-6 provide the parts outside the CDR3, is EAGVTQFPSHSVIEKGQTVTLRCDPISGHDNLYWYRRVMGKEIKFLLHFVKESKQDESGMPNNRFLAERTGGTYSTLKVQPAELEDSGVYFCASSQLGSGANVLTFGAGSRLTVL.

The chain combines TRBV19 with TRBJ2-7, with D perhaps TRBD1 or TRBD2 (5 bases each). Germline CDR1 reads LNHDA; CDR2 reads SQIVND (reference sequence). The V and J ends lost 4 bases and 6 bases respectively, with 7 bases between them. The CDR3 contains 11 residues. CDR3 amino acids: CASSTGLEQYF. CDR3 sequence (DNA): TGTGCCAGTAGTACGGGGCTCGAGCAGTACTTC. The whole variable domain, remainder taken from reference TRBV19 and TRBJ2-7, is DGGITQSPKYLFRKEGQNVTLSCEQNLNHDAMYWYRQDPGQGLRLIYYSQIVNDFQKGDIAEGYSVSREKKESFPLTVTSAQKNPTAFYLCASSTGLEQYFGPGTRLTVT.

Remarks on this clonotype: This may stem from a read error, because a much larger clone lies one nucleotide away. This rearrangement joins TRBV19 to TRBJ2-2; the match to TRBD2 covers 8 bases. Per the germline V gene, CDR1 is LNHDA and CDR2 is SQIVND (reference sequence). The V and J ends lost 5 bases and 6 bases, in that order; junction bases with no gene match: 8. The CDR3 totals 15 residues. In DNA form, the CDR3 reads TGTGCCAGTAGTCCACTAGCGGTAGGCGCCGGGGAGCTGTTTTTT. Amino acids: CASSPLAVGAGELFF. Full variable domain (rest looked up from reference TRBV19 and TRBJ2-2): DGGITQSPKYLFRKEGQNVTLSCEQNLNHDAMYWYRQDPGQGLRLIYYSQIVNDFQKGDIAEGYSVSREKKESFPLTVTSAQKNPTAFYLCASSPLAVGAGELFFGEGSRLTVL.

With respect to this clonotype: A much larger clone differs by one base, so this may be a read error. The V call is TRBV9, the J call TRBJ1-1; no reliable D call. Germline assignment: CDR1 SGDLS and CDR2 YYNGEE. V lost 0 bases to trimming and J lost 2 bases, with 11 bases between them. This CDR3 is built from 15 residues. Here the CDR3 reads CASSVAPHGNTEAFF. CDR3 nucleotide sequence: TGTGCCAGCAGCGTAGCACCCCACGGAAACACTGAAGCTTTCTTT.

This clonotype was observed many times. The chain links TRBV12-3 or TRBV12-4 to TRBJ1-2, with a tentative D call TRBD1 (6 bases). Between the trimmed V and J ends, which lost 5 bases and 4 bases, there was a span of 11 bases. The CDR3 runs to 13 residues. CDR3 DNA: TGTGCCAGCAGTCCCGGACAGTTCTATGGCTACACCTTC. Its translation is CASSPGQFYGYTF.

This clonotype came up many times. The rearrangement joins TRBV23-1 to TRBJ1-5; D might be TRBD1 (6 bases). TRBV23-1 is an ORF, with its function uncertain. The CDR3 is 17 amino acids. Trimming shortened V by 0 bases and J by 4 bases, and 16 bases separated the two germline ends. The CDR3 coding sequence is TGCGCCAGCAGTCAATCCGGCAGGGACATAGGGAATCAGCCCCAGCATTTT. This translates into CASSQSGRDIGNQPQHF.

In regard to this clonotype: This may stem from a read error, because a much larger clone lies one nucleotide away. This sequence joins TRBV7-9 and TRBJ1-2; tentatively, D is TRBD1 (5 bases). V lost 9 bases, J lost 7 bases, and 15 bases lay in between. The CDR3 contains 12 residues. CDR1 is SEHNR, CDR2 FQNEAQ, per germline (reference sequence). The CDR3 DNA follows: TGTGCCAGACATACGAGGGGCGGTGGCTACACCTTC. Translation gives CARHTRGGGYTF.

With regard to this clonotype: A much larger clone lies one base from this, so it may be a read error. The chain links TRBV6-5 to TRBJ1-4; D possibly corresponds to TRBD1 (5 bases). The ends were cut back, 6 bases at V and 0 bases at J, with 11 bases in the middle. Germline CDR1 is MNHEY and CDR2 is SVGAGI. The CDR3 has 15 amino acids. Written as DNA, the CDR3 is TGTGCCAGCAGCAGGGCAGGGTCAACTAATGAAAAACTGTTTTTT. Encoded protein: CASSRAGSTNEKLFF.

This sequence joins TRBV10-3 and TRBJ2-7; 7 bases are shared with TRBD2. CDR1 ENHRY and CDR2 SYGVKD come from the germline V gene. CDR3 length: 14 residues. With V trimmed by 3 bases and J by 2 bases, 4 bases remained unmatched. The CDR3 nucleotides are TGTGCCATCAGTGACGCCAGCGGGGCCTACGAGCAGTACTTC. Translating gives CAISDASGAYEQYF.

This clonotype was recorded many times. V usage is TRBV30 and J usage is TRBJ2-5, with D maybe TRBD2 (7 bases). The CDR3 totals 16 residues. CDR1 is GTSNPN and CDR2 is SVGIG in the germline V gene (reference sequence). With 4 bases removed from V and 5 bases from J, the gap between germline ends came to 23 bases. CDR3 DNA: TGTGCCTGGACCATGGTGCAGGGAGGGGGGGTGGAGACCCAGTACTTC. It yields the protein CAWTMVQGGGVETQYF.

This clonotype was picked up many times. Written as DNA, the CDR3 is TGTGCCAGCAGCTGGGACAGGGGACCCGGGGAGCTGTTTTTT. It is translated as CASSWDRGPGELFF. The V gene is TRBV13, the J gene TRBJ2-2, with 10 bases lining up with TRBD1. J lost 6 bases, V lost 4 bases, and 2 bases had no gene match. This CDR3 contains 14 residues. Germline V lookup: CDR1 PRHDT, CDR2 FYEKMQ (reference sequence). The whole variable domain, filled in from reference TRBV13 and TRBJ2-2, reads AAGVIQSPRHLIKEKRETATLKCYPIPRHDTVYWYQQGPGQDPQFLISFYEKMQSDKGSIPDRFSAQQFSDYHSELNMSSLELGDSALYFCASSWDRGPGELFFGEGSRLTVL.

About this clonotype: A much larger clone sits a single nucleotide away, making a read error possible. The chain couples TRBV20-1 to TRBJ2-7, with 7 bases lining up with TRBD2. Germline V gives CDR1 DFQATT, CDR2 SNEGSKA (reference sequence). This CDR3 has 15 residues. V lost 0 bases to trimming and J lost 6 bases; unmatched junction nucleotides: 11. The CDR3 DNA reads TGCAGTGCTAGAGATCCGCGGGGAGGGTGCCTCGAGCAGTACTTC. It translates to CSARDPRGGCLEQYF.

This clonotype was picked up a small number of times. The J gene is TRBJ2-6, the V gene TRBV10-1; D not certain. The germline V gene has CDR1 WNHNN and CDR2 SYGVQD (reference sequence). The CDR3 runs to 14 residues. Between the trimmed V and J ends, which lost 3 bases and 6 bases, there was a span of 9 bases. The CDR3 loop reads CASSDPLKANVLTF. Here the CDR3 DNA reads TGCGCCAGCAGTGACCCACTCAAGGCCAACGTCCTGACTTTC.

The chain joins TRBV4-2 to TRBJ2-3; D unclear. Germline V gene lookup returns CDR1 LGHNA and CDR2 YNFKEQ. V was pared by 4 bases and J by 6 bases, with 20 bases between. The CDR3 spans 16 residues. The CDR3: CASSPLSPGLVDTQYF. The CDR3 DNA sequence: TGTGCCAGCAGCCCACTGTCCCCAGGCTTAGTGGATACGCAGTATTTT.

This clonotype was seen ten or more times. The CDR3 region is CSVEGLAVTDTQYF. The CDR3 DNA reads as TGCAGCGTTGAAGGCCTAGCGGTAACAGATACGCAGTATTTT. The chain joins TRBV29-1 to TRBJ2-3; TRBD2 matches 7 bases. There are 14 residues in the CDR3. Per germline, CDR1 SQVTM and CDR2 ANQGSEA. J gave up 3 bases and V 1 base, and 4 bases lay outside the gene matches.

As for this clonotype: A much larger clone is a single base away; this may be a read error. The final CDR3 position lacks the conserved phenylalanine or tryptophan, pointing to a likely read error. CDR3 coding DNA: TGTGCCAGCAGTTTAAGACTGGACCAAGAGACCCAGTACTCC. Translation gives CASSLRLDQETQYS. The chain employs TRBV6-5 and TRBJ2-5, with D unclear. Germline-derived CDR1 and CDR2 are MNHEY and SVGAGI. Trimming removed 4 bases from V and 0 bases from J, with 9 bases in between. The CDR3 loop spans 14 amino acids.

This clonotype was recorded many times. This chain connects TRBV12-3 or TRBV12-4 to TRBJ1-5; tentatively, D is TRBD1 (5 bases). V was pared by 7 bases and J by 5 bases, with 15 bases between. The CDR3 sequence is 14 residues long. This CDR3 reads CASTRLGADQPQHF. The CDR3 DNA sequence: TGTGCCAGCACCCGCCTCGGGGCGGATCAGCCCCAGCATTTT.

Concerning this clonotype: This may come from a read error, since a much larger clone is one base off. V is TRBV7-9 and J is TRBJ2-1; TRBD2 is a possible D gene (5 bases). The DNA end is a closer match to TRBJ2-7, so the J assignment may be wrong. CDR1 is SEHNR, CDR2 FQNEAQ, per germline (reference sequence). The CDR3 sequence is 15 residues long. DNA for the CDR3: TGTGCCAGCAGCCCGCGGACTCTAGGAAGGAATGAGCAGTACTTC. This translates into CASSPRTLGRNEQYF.

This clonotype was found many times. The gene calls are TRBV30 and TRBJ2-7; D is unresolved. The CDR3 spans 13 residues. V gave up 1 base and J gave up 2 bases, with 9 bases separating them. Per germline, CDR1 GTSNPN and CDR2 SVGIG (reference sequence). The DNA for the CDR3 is TGTGCCTGGAGTGGCCCGCCGACCTACGAGCAGTACTTC. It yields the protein CAWSGPPTYEQYF.

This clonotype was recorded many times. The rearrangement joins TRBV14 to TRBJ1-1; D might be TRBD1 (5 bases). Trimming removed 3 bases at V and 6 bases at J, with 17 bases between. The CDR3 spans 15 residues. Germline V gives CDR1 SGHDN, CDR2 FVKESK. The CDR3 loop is CASSQRPIWGSEAFF. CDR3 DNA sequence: TGTGCCAGCAGCCAGAGGCCTATTTGGGGGTCTGAAGCTTTCTTT.

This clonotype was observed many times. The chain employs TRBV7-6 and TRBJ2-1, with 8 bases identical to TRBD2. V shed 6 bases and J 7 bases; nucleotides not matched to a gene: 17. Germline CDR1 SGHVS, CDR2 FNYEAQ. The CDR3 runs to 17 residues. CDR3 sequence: CASSISRSGGVSNEQFF. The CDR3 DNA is TGTGCCAGCAGTATTAGTCGTTCGGGAGGGGTGTCAAATGAGCAGTTCTTC.